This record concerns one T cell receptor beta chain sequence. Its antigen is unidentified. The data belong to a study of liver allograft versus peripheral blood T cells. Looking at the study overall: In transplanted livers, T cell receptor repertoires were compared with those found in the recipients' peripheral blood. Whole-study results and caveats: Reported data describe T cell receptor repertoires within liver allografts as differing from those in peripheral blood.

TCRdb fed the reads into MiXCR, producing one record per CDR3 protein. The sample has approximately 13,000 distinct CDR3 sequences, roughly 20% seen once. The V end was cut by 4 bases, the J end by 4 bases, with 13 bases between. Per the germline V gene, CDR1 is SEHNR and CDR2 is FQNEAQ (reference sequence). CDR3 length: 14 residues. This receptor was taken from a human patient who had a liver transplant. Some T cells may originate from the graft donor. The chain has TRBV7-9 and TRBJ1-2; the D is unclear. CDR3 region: CASSSRLDLYGYTF. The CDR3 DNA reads TGTGCCAGCAGCTCACGACTGGACCTCTATGGCTACACCTTC.